The text below deals with one TCR beta chain. What this receptor recognizes is not known. One base away there is no much larger clone; base qualities are not given. The library was made by the immunoSEQ multiplex PCR assay. For the multiplex PCR, a mixture combining 60 forward primers for TCR Vbeta segments and 13 reverse primers for TCR Jbeta segments was used. The CDR3 region of rearranged TCR beta genes was amplified from genomic DNA with a multiplex PCR assay. The Illumina HiSeq System was used to sequence the amplified TCR beta libraries as 87-base-pair reads. On the study's bioinformatics: In a later analysis, roughly 80 million unique TCR beta chains were counted across the roughly 670 repertoires, and approximately 11 million of these chains were shared by at least two donors. Raw reads were error-corrected and collapsed into unique sequences with a nearest-neighbor algorithm that merged closely related sequences to remove PCR and sequencing errors. Alignment of CDR3 sequences to IMGT reference sequences was used to assign V, D and J gene segments. Each retained sequence needed at least a six-nucleotide match to both a V gene segment and a J gene segment. A rearrangement was called productive if the CDR3 had no stop codons and remained in frame with V and J, and every other rearrangement was called non-productive. Following IMGT convention, CDR3 was defined as the stretch from the second conserved V-encoded cysteine to the conserved J-encoded phenylalanine. In an earlier analysis of around 640 of the donors, sequences lacking an unambiguous match to a single V gene segment were excluded. An earlier analysis of fewer than 650 of the donors classified V segments as functional when productive rearrangements were above 56.7% and as segregating when the standard deviation between donors was above 5%. A statistical classification framework was built to diagnose cytomegalovirus status from the catalog of TCR beta chain sequences. In a later analysis, V and J genes were assigned by comparing TCR nucleotide sequences against IMGT/GENE-DB human TR gene sequences. A later analysis assigned CDR3 sequences and most-parsimonious VDJ recombination scenarios with the TCRdist pipeline. In a later analysis, each TCR beta chain was defined by its CDR3 amino acid sequence together with its V-gene family, and reads lacking a unique V-gene family were excluded. To address suspected cross-contamination and a sequencing artifact, a later analysis removed a few hundred highly shared, low-generation-probability nucleotide sequences. A later analysis calculated a clonal expansion index for each public chain from normalized within-repertoire ranks of inferred template counts. In a later analysis, generation probabilities were computed using a VDJ recombination model fitted to out-of-frame rearrangements, and the results were checked against IGoR. A later analysis scored TCR-TCR, TCR-HLA and TCR-CMV co-occurrence with hypergeometric tests, applying a repertoire-size bias correction to TCR pairs. A later analysis estimated false discovery rates by permuting HLA or CMV assignments 20 times. In a later analysis, co-occurring TCRs were grouped using DBSCAN, with TCRdist sequence similarity added in when clustering inside HLA-allele-positive subsets. Co-occurrence clustering excluded repertoires with fewer than 30,000 or more than 120,000 public chains, plus five with anomalous nucleotide sharing. TCRdb stores this immuneACCESS table with in-frame sequences only. Part of the clones is absent; in the studies checked, under half of the shortfall reflects unresolved V genes, and no reason is known for the rest. V, J and clone size derive from that table, while D and trimming were established from the DNA sequence. Across this sample there are some 150,000 clones, with 70% to 85% seen only once. About 4.5% of the sample is in the top ten clones.

The CDR1 and CDR2 encoded by the germline V gene are SGDLS and YYNGEE. V and J lose 0 bases and 7 bases, and a span of 11 bases separates them. The CDR3 measures 15 amino acids from cysteine to phenylalanine. Of the read, only the CDR3 DNA is kept; its 45 bases are in frame from base 1. In total, 630 or so healthy bone marrow donors made up the cohort. At the time of sampling, all cohort members were nominally healthy, though unrecorded immune exposures were likely present. The donor tested CMV seronegative and was one of the 352 seronegative cohort members. A peripheral blood sample was provided by each donor, and peripheral blood mononuclear cells were used for TCR beta sequencing. The Qiagen DNeasy Blood Extraction Kit was used to extract genomic DNA from the blood cell samples. This record comes from a study of cytomegalovirus exposure and HLA in healthy donors (dated by TCRdb to 2015 to 2018). For the wider study: An earlier analysis of 587 of the donors reported about 250 Gb of sequence data and roughly 100 million unique TCR beta sequences from approximately 180 million T cells. An early release covering about 600 HLA-typed donors comprised 250 to 350 gigabases of sequencing data and some 79 million unique TCR sequences. Donor age, sex, ethnicity and CMV serostatus were compiled alongside the repertoire data. The study was designed to test whether signatures of past pathogen exposure could be identified by cataloging public T cell receptors. A later genetic analysis used genome-wide SNP genotypes for about 60% of the roughly 700 donors, treating that subset as a discovery cohort. Along with the roughly 670-subject first cohort, a separate validation cohort of over a hundred different subjects was used. In a later analysis, previously published TCR beta repertoires from some 640 donors were re-analyzed and high-resolution HLA genotyping was added so that TCR occurrence patterns could be studied. Rather than drawing on any new phenotypic data, the later analysis identified candidate immune exposures from TCR beta sequences and the way those sequences occurred across donors. Class I and class II HLA loci were covered by the typing at four-digit resolution. The study profiled the T cell repertoires of 500 to 800 subjects by immunosequencing and related them to cytomegalovirus serostatus. Across approximately 400 genotyped donors of the cohort, an average of about 220,000 unique TCR beta nucleotide sequences per donor were sequenced, and around 20% of those sequences were non-productive. Every discovery cohort repertoire had been produced on one sequencing platform. Typing coverage varied by locus: 629-630 donors for A, B, C, DRB1 and DQB1; more than 500 for DQA1; about 600 for DPA1; roughly 450 for DPB1. The genetic ancestry cluster associated with self-reported Caucasian donors included roughly 84% of the 398 genotyped donors. High-throughput TCR immunosequencing, statistical association of individual TCRs with disease status, and machine learning were combined to predict cytomegalovirus infection status. In an earlier analysis of roughly 600 of the donors, high-throughput TCR beta sequencing was used to judge whether each TCR beta V gene segment behaved as functional or pseudogenic. Because of strong linkage in the cohort, a handful of DR-DQ haplotypes were treated as single units for association and clustering. What the authors observed across the whole study: Linkage disequilibrium might explain the correlated functional status among segregating V segments, but an unknown experimental factor could not be ruled out. Presence/absence analyses assumed roughly uniform sequencing depth across donors, an assumption that may not hold. An association between a missense DCLRE1C variant and V-gene and J-gene trimming of TCR beta chains was found in a later genetic analysis and replicated in an independent cohort. The only immune exposure information available for the cohort was CMV serostatus. Some 16 rarely observed V segments, including chromosome 9 orphons, were excluded from the earlier analysis of about 600 of the donors because counts were too low. A cluster of highly shared sequence variants was judged likely to represent a technical artifact of the sequencing pipeline. Broadly in line with IMGT annotations, most TCR beta V segments showed up in productive rearrangements about 90% or about 30% of the time in an earlier analysis of around 550 of the donors. The classifier was reported to diagnose cytomegalovirus status with high specificity and sensitivity in both the original cohort and the validation cohort. In the study, about 150 TCR beta chains were listed as associated with cytomegalovirus. In a later genetic analysis, fewer N-insertions in productive TCRs were reported among donors in an Asian-associated ancestry cluster than the roughly 700-donor mean. Assigning TCR associations to individual alleles was difficult when HLA alleles, especially DR and DQ, strongly co-occurred. Because some donors lacked HLA typing at each locus, the association tests relied only on the typed subset. Most TCR sequences were seen in very few donors, while some public TCRs were found in many individuals. In vitro tests confirmed that three of the cytomegalovirus-associated TCR beta chains recognize cytomegalovirus antigens. The 87-base-pair reads could not distinguish some IMGT-functional V segments, including TRBV6-2 and TRBV6-3, so those segments were excluded. According to a later analysis, parvovirus B19, influenza, CMV and Epstein-Barr virus appeared linked to several top co-occurrence clusters. Most CMV-associated TCR beta chains appeared to be HLA-restricted in a later analysis, and the HLA associations seemed to be driven largely by CMV exposure. The authors suggested that the approach could potentially be generalized to other disease states and immunological phenotypes. At a false discovery rate of 0.05, a later analysis linked approximately 18,000 TCR beta sequences to specific HLA alleles. A later analysis found that TCR association rates varied across HLA loci, with DRB1 alleles showing the most associated TCRs and HLA-C alleles the fewest. A further reported finding was that TCR beta sequences accurately predicted the HLA-A and HLA-B alleles for most subjects in the first cohort. A later analysis found that HLA-associated TCR beta chains were more clonally expanded and had lower generation probabilities than equally common non-associated chains. Only TCR beta chains were sequenced in this cohort, and the absence of alpha or paired-chain data limited detectable features.

The rearrangement joined TRBV9 to TRBJ1-6, with the D gene not clear enough to name. The sequenced sample consisted of PBMCs. The clonotype was recovered from a man in his forties in good health and CMV-seronegative. The DNA is TGTGCCAGCAGCGTAGCCGGGAACCTAAATTCACCCCTCCACTTT. Translated, this gives CASSVAGNLNSPLHF.